The TCR beta chain described here comes from a study of immune heterogeneity within non-small cell lung tumors. This clonotype is a singleton in its sample. A read error may explain this, as a much larger clone is one base away. The germline V gene encodes CDR1 ENHRY and CDR2 SYGVKD. Trimming removed 0 bases at V and 3 bases at J, with 15 bases between. This CDR3 has 17 residues. The authors amplified TCR beta CDR3 by multiplex PCR with 32 V and 13 J primers. MiXCR, applied by TCRdb to the multiplex PCR reads, yields one record per CDR3 protein. The repertoire includes around 19,000 distinct CDR3 sequences, around 28% of them detected once, and roughly 4% sits in the top ten. The starting template was genomic DNA from bulk tumor, approximately 620 ng per sample. Spaced far apart, several biopsies were taken from each primary tumor during surgery. The study enrolled patients with untreated, newly diagnosed non-small cell lung cancer who underwent curative surgery.

The source is a man aged 35-49 years with non-small cell lung cancer. This chain connects TRBV10-3 to TRBJ1-5, with D uncertain. Material for sequencing was lung tumor tissue. The CDR3 loop is CAISESAGNTDNQPQHF. The DNA of the CDR3 is TGTGCCATCAGTGAGTCGGCAGGTAACACGGACAATCAGCCCCAGCATTTT.